Listed below are T cell receptor beta chains from one sample, sequenced in a study of blood T cell repertoires in COVID-19. Some clones are missing from TCRdb's copy, which holds only in-frame ones; the method was immunoSEQ multiplex PCR. The sample has about 150,000 clones, around 83% seen once. Material for sequencing was peripheral blood. The source of these receptors is a woman aged 45-59 years with acute or convalescent COVID-19. Each CDR3 is given with its conserved first and last residue. The D gene is left open where the match is weak. Size is stated for part of the rows, as once, few or many counts, or as a class when the clone is expanded.

CDR3 length	D gene	V gene	clone size	J gene	CDR3 DNA	CDR3 protein
15	-	TRBV7-8	-	TRBJ1-3	TGTGCCAGCAGCTTAGCAGGGGCCTCTGGAAACACCATATATTTT	CASSLAGASGNTIYF
16	-	TRBV7-6	-	TRBJ2-6	TGTGCCAGCAGCTCCACTTGGGGGGCTGGGGCCAACGTCCTGACTTTC	CASSSTWGAGANVLTF
16	-	TRBV9	-	TRBJ1-3	TGTGCCAGCAGCACCGGACAGACCGGCGCGGGAAACACCATATATTTT	CASSTGQTGAGNTIYF
15	-	TRBV7-9	-	TRBJ2-1	TGTGCCAGCAGCTTAGGAAAAATTAGCAATAATGAGCAGTTCTTC	CASSLGKISNNEQFF
13	TRBD2	TRBV2	-	TRBJ2-5	TGTGCCAGCAGAGCGGGGAGCCAAGAGACCCAGTACTTC	CASRAGSQETQYF
14	-	TRBV3-1/TRBV3-2	-	TRBJ1-1	TGTGCCAGCAGCCAAAGGCAGGTTAACACTGAAGCTTTCTTT	CASSQRQVNTEAFF
13	-	TRBV15	-	TRBJ2-4	TGTGCCACCAGCAGGGAGTCCAAAAACATTCAGTACTTC	CATSRESKNIQYF
14	-	TRBV6-5	-	TRBJ1-4	TGTGCCAGCAGTTACACCCAGGGAAATGAAAAACTGTTTTTT	CASSYTQGNEKLFF
14	-	TRBV4-3	-	TRBJ1-5	TGCGCCAGCAGCCAAGACTTCGGCAATCAGCCCCAGCATTTT	CASSQDFGNQPQHF
12	TRBD1	TRBV6-5	-	TRBJ1-6	TGTGCCACGGGACAGGGCTTTTCACCCCTCCACTTT	CATGQGFSPLHF
14	-	TRBV6-1	-	TRBJ1-3	TGTGCCAGCAGTGAAGGACTTTCTGGAAACACCATATATTTT	CASSEGLSGNTIYF
14	-	TRBV19	-	TRBJ1-1	TGTGCCAGCCTTAGGGAATCGAGGGACACTGAAGCTTTCTTT	CASLRESRDTEAFF
15	-	TRBV5-6	-	TRBJ2-5	TGTGCCAGCAGCCCTGCGAGGGTTGGTGGAGAGACCCAGTACTTC	CASSPARVGGETQYF
14	TRBD1	TRBV6-5	few	TRBJ1-2	TGTGCCAGCAGTTCCGGGACAGGGATGAATGGCTACACCTTC	CASSSGTGMNGYTF
17	-	TRBV5-4	-	TRBJ1-3	TGTGCCAGCAGCTTGGGAGGACTTCAACCCTCTGGAAACACCATATATTTT	CASSLGGLQPSGNTIYF
15	TRBD1	TRBV5-8	-	TRBJ2-1	TGTGCCAGCAGAGGCCCGGGACAGGGCTCCAATGAGCAGTTCTTC	CASRGPGQGSNEQFF
15	-	TRBV6-5	-	TRBJ1-5	TGTGCCAGCAGCCAACCTGAGAAGCGCAATCAGCCCCAGCATTTT	CASSQPEKRNQPQHF
14	TRBD2	TRBV5-4	-	TRBJ2-3	TGTGCCAGCAGCCTAGCGGGGGGGACAGATACGCAGTATTTT	CASSLAGGTDTQYF
14	-	TRBV5-1	-	TRBJ1-1	TGCGCCAGCAGCTTCTGGGGCTCGGACACTGAAGCTTTCTTT	CASSFWGSDTEAFF
15	-	TRBV11-2	-	TRBJ1-6	TGTGCCAGCAGCTTCGGTGGAGGTGATAATTCACCCCTCCACTTT	CASSFGGGDNSPLHF
14	-	TRBV6-5	-	TRBJ2-3	TGTGCCAGCAGCGTGGGCTCTGGGACAGATACGCAGTATTTT	CASSVGSGTDTQYF
15	-	TRBV7-6	-	TRBJ2-7	TGTGCCAGCAGCTCACGGGACTCGCCGACCTACGAGCAGTACTTC	CASSSRDSPTYEQYF
15	TRBD2	TRBV7-6	-	TRBJ2-1	TGTGCCAGCAGCTCGTCGACTAGCTACTACAATGAGCAGTTCTTC	CASSSSTSYYNEQFF
17	-	TRBV19	-	TRBJ1-5	TGTGCCAGTAGGTTCCGCCTCACAGGGAACGGCAATCAGCCCCAGCATTTT	CASRFRLTGNGNQPQHF
14	-	TRBV6-5	-	TRBJ1-6	TGTGCCAGCAGTTACGTCAGGGTCGATTCACCCCTCCACTTT	CASSYVRVDSPLHF
12	-	TRBV28	-	TRBJ1-3	TGTGCCAGCAGTTCCCAAGGGGCCACCATATATTTT	CASSSQGATIYF
14	-	TRBV9	-	TRBJ1-3	TGTGCCAGCAGCGTGAGATCCTCTGGAAACACCATATATTTT	CASSVRSSGNTIYF
17	TRBD1	TRBV25-1	few	TRBJ2-5	TGTGCCAGCAGTGACGATTTCTGGACAGGGAGGCGAGAGACCCAGTACTTC	CASSDDFWTGRRETQYF
17	TRBD2	TRBV7-2	-	TRBJ2-1	TGTGCCAGCAGCCCCTACACACTAGCGGGAGGCGGGGGTGAGCAGTTCTTC	CASSPYTLAGGGGEQFF
13	-	TRBV27	once	TRBJ1-6	TGTGCCAGCAGTCCCTGGCTGGATTCACCCCTCCACTTT	CASSPWLDSPLHF
16	TRBD1	TRBV7-9	-	TRBJ1-6	TGTGCCAGCAGCCCTGGACAGGGGGCCGATAATTCACCCCTCCACTTT	CASSPGQGADNSPLHF